This entry describes one TCR beta chain. No antigen is known for it. This entry is derived from a study of Ad26.COV2.S vaccination and SARS-CoV-2 variants. Study at large: Dosing was one shot or two shots 56 days apart. The study's findings and limits: It is possible that the TCR breadth and depth analyses underestimated the total T cell responses. Reports say spike-specific CD8+ and CD4+ T cell responses covered substantial breadth after vaccination.

The treatment: roughly 20 received Ad26.COV2.S at low or high dose, single or two shots; roughly five received placebo; per-sample allocation not given. It was on day 63 after the first vaccine or placebo injection that samples were taken. The germline V gene encodes CDR1 SGHRS and CDR2 YFSETQ. Trimming at V came to 0 bases and at J to 0 bases, leaving 2 bases not matched to a gene. CDR3 length equals 16 residues. Assay used: immunoSEQ multiplex PCR; TCRdb lists only in-frame clones, some missing. Here the sample spans 450,000 to 550,000 clones, roughly nine tenths being singletons. This specimen consisted of peripheral blood, obtained in a trial of Ad26.COV2.S vaccine versus placebo. This clonotype was obtained from a person aged 18-65 years who received the Ad26.COV2.S COVID-19 vaccine or a placebo. V gene TRBV5-1 combines with J gene TRBJ1-4, with TRBD1 identical over 7 bases. The CDR3: CASSLAGGATNEKLFF. The CDR3 nucleotides read TGCGCCAGCAGCTTGGCAGGGGGAGCAACTAATGAAAAACTGTTTTTT.